Each of the 4 T cell receptor beta chains below was sequenced from the same sample in a study of human thymus T cells. TCRdb's copy holds only in-frame clones and misses some; the assay was immunoSEQ multiplex PCR. The sample lists about 78,000 clones; roughly 97% were seen once. Resections were taken during corrective heart surgery, and the thymus tissue came from these. The sample comprised thymus tissue. Every receptor here comes from a boy in the first two years of life with a congenital heart defect but otherwise immunologically healthy.

The rearrangement links TRBV19 to TRBJ1-1; the match to TRBD1 covers 7 bases. Germline V gene lookup returns CDR1 LNHDA and CDR2 SQIVND (reference sequence). Unmatched junction bases numbered 16, after V lost 5 bases and J lost 4 bases. The CDR3 covers 17 residues. CDR3 DNA sequence: TGTGCCAGTAGTTCCCCCGGGACAGCGAGGGGAAGCACTGAAGCTTTCTTT. Residues: CASSSPGTARGSTEAFF.

The chain employs TRBV28 and TRBJ2-2, with 13 nucleotides matching TRBD2. The CDR3 contains 18 residues. With 3 bases clipped from V and 2 bases from J, the junction kept 6 bases outside the gene matches. Germline V CDR1 and CDR2: MDHEN, SYDVKM. Here the CDR3 DNA reads TGTGCCAGCAGTTTTGGCGGACTAGCGGGAGTAAACACCGGGGAGCTGTTTTTT. Its translation: CASSFGGLAGVNTGELFF.

The chain couples TRBV5-1 to TRBJ2-2; D not resolved. This CDR3 spans 16 amino acids. The V end was cut by 0 bases, the J end by 0 bases, with 9 bases between. Germline CDR1 and CDR2: SGHRS and YFSETQ. The CDR3 coding sequence is TGCGCCAGCAGCTTGGGGAGATTCTCGAACACCGGGGAGCTGTTTTTT. Translation: CASSLGRFSNTGELFF.

The chain employs TRBV10-1 and TRBJ2-3; TRBD1 matches at 7 bases. The CDR3 is 17 amino acids. Unmatched junction bases numbered 10, after V lost 2 bases and J lost 2 bases. Per the germline V gene, CDR1 is WNHNN and CDR2 is SYGVQD (reference sequence). DNA of the CDR3: TGCGCCAGCAGTGAGGAGGCAGGGGGTACCCCCACAGATACGCAGTATTTT. As protein: CASSEEAGGTPTDTQYF.